The source of this T cell receptor (beta chain) is a study of shared clonotypes between healthy human individuals. This clone was observed many times. Compared with germline, one end of the junction differs, possibly owing to a read error. Original processing notes: Filtering differed since immunoSEQ provided only junctions, with no quality scores. Only in-frame clones appear in the TCRdb table, and some are missing; sequencing was by immunoSEQ multiplex PCR. For V, J and clone size, that table is used; D and trimming come from the DNA. This sample yields hundreds of thousands of clones, of which 70% to 80% are seen a single time; more than 10% belongs to the top ten. Germline V gene lookup returns CDR1 LNHDA and CDR2 SQIVND (reference sequence). The CDR3 covers 14 residues.

This TCR derives from a woman aged 40 to 50 in good health. Some clones in this sample may be carry-over from other donors' samples. Sequencing used PBMCs. This chain connects TRBV19 to TRBJ2-7, with 9 bases matching TRBD2. DNA of the CDR3: TGTGCCAGTAGTACCCCTAGCGGGACCTACGAGCAGTGCTTC. It codes for CASSTPSGTYEQCF.